The sequence of this TCR beta chain was determined in a study of cytomegalovirus exposure and HLA in healthy donors. Study results and limitations: The dataset shows that most TCR sequences were rare, while some public TCRs occurred in many donors. In the 120 or so validation repertoires, 85% to 95% of cluster scores exceeded 0, per a later analysis. Reported performance of the classifier showed diagnosis of cytomegalovirus status with high specificity and sensitivity.

The donors were part of the validation cohort, which consisted of 120 subjects and was separate from the first cohort of 670 or so subjects. The assay was immunoSEQ multiplex PCR, and TCRdb's table has in-frame clones only and misses some. The profile shows 140,000 or so clones, roughly 89% of them singletons. This CDR3 spans 11 amino acids. The germline V and J ends were trimmed by 1 base and 5 bases, with 2 bases remaining between them. Germline loops: CDR1 MDHEN, CDR2 SYDVKM. As concerns this clone: Antigen: not known.

Sequenced: PBMCs. The TCR sequence derives from a man younger than 35 in good health and CMV-seropositive. The chain links TRBV28 to TRBJ1-2, with no clear D. CDR3 sequence (DNA): TGTGCCAGCAGTTTATCATATGGCTACACCTTC. This translates into CASSLSYGYTF.